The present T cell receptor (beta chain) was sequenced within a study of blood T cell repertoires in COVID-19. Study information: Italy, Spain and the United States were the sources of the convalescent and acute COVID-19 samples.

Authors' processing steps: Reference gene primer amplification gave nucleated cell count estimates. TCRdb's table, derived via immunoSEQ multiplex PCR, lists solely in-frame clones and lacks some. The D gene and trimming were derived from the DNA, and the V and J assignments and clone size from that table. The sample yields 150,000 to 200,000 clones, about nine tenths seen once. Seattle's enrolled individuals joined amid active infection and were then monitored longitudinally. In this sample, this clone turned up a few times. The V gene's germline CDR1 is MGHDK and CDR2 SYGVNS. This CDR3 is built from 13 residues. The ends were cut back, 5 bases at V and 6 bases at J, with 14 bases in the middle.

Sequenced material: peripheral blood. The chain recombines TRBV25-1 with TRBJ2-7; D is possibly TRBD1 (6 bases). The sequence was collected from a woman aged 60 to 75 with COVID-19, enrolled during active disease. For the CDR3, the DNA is TGTGCCAGCAGTTGGGGACACCCACTCGAGCAGTACTTC. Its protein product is CASSWGHPLEQYF.